The entry that follows covers one TCR beta chain sequence. The antigen is not known. Clones were read by immunoSEQ multiplex PCR, and TCRdb kept only the in-frame ones, dropping some. Counted here are around 61,000 clones, 92% occurring once; the ten biggest clones make up 5.3%. V lost 1 base to trimming and J lost 9 bases; unmatched junction nucleotides: 12. The CDR3 runs to 16 residues. Germline V gives CDR1 SGHVS, CDR2 FNYEAQ. These data belong to a study of cytomegalovirus exposure and HLA in healthy donors. Study-wide findings and caveats: Among TCR sequences, most were rare, though some public TCRs appeared in many donors.

The TCR sequence derives from a man aged 18 to 29 in good health and CMV-seropositive. The sample taken for sequencing was PBMCs. The chain combines TRBV7-6 with TRBJ2-1; 7 bases are shared with TRBD2. The CDR3 DNA reads TGTGCCAGCAGCTTAGATCCGAGCGGGACCAGGAGTGAGCAGTTCTTC. Translating gives CASSLDPSGTRSEQFF.